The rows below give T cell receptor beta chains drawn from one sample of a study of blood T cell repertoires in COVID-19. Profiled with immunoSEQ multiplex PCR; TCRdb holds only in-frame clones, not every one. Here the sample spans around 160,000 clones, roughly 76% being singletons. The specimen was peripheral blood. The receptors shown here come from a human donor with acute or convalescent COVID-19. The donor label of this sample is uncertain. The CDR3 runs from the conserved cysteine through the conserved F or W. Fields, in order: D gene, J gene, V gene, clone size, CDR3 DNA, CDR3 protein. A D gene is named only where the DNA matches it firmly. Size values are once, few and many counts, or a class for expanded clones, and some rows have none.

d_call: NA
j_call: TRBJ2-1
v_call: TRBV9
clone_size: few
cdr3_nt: TGTGCCAGCAGCGTAGGAGTTGCCGGGGAGCAGTTCTTC
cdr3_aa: CASSVGVAGEQFF

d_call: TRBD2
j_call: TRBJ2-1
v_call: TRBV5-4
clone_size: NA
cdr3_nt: TGTGCCAGCAGCTTGGCCGAAGCGGGGGGGCAGTTCTTC
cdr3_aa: CASSLAEAGGQFF

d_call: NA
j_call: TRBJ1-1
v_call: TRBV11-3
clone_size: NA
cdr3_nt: TGTGCCAGCAGCTTCACAGGGATGGCGAACACTGAAGCTTTCTTT
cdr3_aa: CASSFTGMANTEAFF

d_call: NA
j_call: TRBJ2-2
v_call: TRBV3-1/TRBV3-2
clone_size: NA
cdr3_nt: TGTGCCAGCAGCCCCAGACGGGCGAACACCGGGGAGCTGTTTTTT
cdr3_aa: CASSPRRANTGELFF

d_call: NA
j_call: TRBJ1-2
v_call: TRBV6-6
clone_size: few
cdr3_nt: TGTGCCAGCAGCGGGGAGAAGGAGGGCTATGGCTACACCTTC
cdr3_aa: CASSGEKEGYGYTF

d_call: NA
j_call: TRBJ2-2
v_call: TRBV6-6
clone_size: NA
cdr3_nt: TGTGCCAGCGTGGGGGGAGTCGCCGGGGAGCTGTTTTTT
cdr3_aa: CASVGGVAGELFF

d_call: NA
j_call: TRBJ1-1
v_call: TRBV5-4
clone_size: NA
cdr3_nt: TGTGCCAGCAGCTTGGGCTGGAGATCCACTGAAGCTTTCTTT
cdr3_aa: CASSLGWRSTEAFF

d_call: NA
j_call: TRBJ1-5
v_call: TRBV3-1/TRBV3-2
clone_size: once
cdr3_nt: TGTGCCAGCAGCCAAGAATTTCCGGGACATCGCAATCAGCCCCAGCATTTT
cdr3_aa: CASSQEFPGHRNQPQHF

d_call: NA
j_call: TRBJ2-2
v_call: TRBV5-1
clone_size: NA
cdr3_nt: TGCGCCAGCAGCTTGGTACCCAGCACCGGGGAGCTGTTTTTT
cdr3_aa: CASSLVPSTGELFF

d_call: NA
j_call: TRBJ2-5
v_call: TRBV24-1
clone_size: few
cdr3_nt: TGTGCCACCAGTGATTTTGAGCTTGTGCGAGGTCCCCCGGCTGGGGAGACCCAGTACTTC
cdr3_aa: CATSDFELVRGPPAGETQYF

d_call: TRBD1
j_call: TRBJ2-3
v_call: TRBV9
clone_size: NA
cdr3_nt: TGTGCCAGCAGCGCGACAGGGGATTCCACAGATACGCAGTATTTT
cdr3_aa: CASSATGDSTDTQYF

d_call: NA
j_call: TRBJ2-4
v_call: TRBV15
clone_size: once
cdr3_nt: TGTGCCACCAGCAGAGATCCTCCCGACAGTACTCTAGCCAAAAACATTCAGTACTTC
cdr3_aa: CATSRDPPDSTLAKNIQYF

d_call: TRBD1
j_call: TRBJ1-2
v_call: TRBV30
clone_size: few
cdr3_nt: TGTGCCTGGAGTTTTACAGGGGAAAACTATGGCTACACCTTC
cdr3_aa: CAWSFTGENYGYTF

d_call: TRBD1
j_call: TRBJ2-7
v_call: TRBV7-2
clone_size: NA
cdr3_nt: TGTGCCAGCAGCTTAGACAGGGGGACCTACGAGCAGTACTTC
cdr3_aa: CASSLDRGTYEQYF

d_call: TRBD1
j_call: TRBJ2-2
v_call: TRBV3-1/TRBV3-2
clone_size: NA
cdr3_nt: TGTGCCAGCAGCCAACCGGGACAGGCGAACACCGGGGAGCTGTTTTTT
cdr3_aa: CASSQPGQANTGELFF

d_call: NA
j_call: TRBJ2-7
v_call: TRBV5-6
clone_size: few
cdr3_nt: TGTGCCAGCAGCTCCTGGACTACAAGAGGGCAGCAGTACTTC
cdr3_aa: CASSSWTTRGQQYF

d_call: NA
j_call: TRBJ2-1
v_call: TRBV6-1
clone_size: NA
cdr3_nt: TGTGCCAGCAGTGAACAAGGACAGTACAATGAGCAGTTCTTC
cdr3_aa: CASSEQGQYNEQFF

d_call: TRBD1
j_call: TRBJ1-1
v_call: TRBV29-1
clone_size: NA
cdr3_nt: TGCAGCGTTGGACAGGGCAAGAACACTGAAGCTTTCTTT
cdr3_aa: CSVGQGKNTEAFF

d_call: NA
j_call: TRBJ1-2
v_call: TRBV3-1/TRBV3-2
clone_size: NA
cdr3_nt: TGTGCCAGCAGCCAAGGGGGAGGGGGAAGGACGGTTAATGGCTACACCTTC
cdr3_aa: CASSQGGGGRTVNGYTF

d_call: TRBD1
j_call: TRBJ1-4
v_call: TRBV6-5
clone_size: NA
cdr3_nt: TGTGCCAGCACCAGACAGGGGCGAGGTGAAAAACTGTTTTTT
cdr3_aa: CASTRQGRGEKLFF

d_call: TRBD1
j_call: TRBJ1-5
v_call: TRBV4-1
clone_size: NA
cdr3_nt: TGCGCCAGCAGCCCCCGGGACAGGAAGGGCAATCAGCCCCAGCATTTT
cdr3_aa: CASSPRDRKGNQPQHF

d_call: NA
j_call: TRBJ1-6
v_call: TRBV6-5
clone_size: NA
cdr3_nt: TGTGCCAGCAGTTACGGGACTAACTCCTATAATTCACCCCTCCACTTT
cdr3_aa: CASSYGTNSYNSPLHF

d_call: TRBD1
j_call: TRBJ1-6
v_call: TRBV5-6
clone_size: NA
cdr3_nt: TGTGCCAGCAGCTTGGAGGGACAGGTCCTCAATTCACCCCTCCACTTT
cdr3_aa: CASSLEGQVLNSPLHF

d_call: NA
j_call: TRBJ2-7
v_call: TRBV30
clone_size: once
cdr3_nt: TGTGCCTGGAGTAAGAGACTGGCCGGGGACGAGCAGTACTTC
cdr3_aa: CAWSKRLAGDEQYF

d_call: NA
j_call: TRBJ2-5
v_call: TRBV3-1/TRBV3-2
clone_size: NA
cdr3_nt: TGTGCCAGCAGCCAAGGGCAGACCCAGTACTTC
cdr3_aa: CASSQGQTQYF

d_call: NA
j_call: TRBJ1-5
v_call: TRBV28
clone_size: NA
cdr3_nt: TGTGCCTACGGGGGGAATAGCAATCAGCCCCAGCATTTT
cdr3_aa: CAYGGNSNQPQHF

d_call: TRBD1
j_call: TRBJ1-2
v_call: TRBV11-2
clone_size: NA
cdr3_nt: TGTGCCAGCAGTGGGACAGACTATGGCTACACCTTC
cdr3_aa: CASSGTDYGYTF

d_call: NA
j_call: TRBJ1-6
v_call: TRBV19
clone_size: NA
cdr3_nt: TGTGCCAGTAGTATAGGAACAGGGAGAGGATCACCCCTCCACTTT
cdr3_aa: CASSIGTGRGSPLHF

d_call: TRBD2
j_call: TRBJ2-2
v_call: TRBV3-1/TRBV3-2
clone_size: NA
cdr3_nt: TGTGCCAGCAGCCAAGATATGGGAGGGAGGAACACCGGGGAGCTGTTTTTT
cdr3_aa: CASSQDMGGRNTGELFF

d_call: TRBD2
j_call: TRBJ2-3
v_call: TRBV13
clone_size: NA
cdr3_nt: TGTGCCAGCAACCCCGCGGGGGGGGTTCCTCTGGGAGATACGCAGTATTTT
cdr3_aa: CASNPAGGVPLGDTQYF

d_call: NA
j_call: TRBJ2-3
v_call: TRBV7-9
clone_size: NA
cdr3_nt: TGTGCCAGCAGCTTGTCTCCAAAGACAGGTCTTCTTACAGATACGCAGTATTTT
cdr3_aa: CASSLSPKTGLLTDTQYF

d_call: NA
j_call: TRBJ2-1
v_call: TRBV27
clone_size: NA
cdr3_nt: TGTGCCAGCAGTAACGGCGGCTCCTACAATGAGCAGTTCTTC
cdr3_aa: CASSNGGSYNEQFF

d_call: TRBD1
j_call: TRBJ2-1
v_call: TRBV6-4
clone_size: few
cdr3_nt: TGTGCCAGCAGTGGGGACAGTCTTGAGCAGTTCTTC
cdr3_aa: CASSGDSLEQFF

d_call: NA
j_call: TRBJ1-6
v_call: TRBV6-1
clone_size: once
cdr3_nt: TGTGCCAGCAGAACCCTCGACGGACTAACACCCCTCCACTTT
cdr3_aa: CASRTLDGLTPLHF

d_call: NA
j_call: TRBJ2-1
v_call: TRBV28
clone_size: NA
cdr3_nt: TGTGCCAGCTGGCGGGGGCGGGGGTACAATGAGCAGTTCTTC
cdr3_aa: CASWRGRGYNEQFF

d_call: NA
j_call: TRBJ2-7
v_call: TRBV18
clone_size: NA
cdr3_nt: TGTGCCAGCTCCCCAGGGGCGACGATGGGGTGGGACGAGCAGTACTTC
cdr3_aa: CASSPGATMGWDEQYF

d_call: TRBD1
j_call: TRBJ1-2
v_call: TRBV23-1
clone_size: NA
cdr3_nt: TGCGCCAGCAGTCAATCGTTGTATGGGGACAGGTCAGGCTACACCTTC
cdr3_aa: CASSQSLYGDRSGYTF

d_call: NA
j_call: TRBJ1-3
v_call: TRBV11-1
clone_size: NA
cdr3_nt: TGTGCCAGCAGCTTCGGCCAGGGTGCTCTCCGGAACACCATATATTTT
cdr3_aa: CASSFGQGALRNTIYF

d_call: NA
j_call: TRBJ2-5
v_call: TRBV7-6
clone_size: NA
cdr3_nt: TGTGCCAGCAGCCCCTTCCGGTCAGGGAAGGAGACCCAGTACTTC
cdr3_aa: CASSPFRSGKETQYF

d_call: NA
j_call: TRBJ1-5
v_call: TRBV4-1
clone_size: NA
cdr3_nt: TGCGCCAGCAGCCCCAACTGGGGGGGACATCAGCCCCAGCATTTT
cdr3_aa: CASSPNWGGHQPQHF

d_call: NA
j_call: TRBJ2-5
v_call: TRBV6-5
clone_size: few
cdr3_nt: TGTGCCAGCAGTTACACAGGCCCGGAGACCCAGTACTTC
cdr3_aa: CASSYTGPETQYF

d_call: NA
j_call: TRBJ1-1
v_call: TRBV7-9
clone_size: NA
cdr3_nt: TGTGCCAGCAGCCTGGCCGATTACACTGAAGCTTTCTTT
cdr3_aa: CASSLADYTEAFF

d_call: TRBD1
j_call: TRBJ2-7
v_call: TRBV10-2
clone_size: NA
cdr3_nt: TGCGCCAGCGCCGGGACAGCCTCCTACGAGCAGTACTTC
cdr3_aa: CASAGTASYEQYF

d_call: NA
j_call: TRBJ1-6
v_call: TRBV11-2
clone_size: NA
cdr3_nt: TGTGCCAGCAGCTTGGGACTCTCCTATAATTCACCCCTCCACTTT
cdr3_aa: CASSLGLSYNSPLHF

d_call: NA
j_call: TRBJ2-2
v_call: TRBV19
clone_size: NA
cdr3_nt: TGTGCCAGTAGTGCAGACAGTTACACCGGGGAGCTGTTTTTT
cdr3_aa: CASSADSYTGELFF

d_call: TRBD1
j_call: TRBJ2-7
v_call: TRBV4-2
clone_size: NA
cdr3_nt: TGTGCCAGCAGCCGTGGACAGGGAACCTACGAGCAGTACTTC
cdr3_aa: CASSRGQGTYEQYF

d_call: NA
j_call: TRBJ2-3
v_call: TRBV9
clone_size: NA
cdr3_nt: TGTGCCAGCAGCGTAACCCAGGTCCCACCAGATACGCAGTATTTT
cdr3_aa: CASSVTQVPPDTQYF

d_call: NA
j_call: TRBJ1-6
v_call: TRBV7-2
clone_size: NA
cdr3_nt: TGTGCCAGCAGCTTTCTACTAGGGATTCGGAATTCACCCCTCCACTTT
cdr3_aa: CASSFLLGIRNSPLHF

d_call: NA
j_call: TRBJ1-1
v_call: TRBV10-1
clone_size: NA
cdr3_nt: TGCGCCAGCAACTTCTCCGGGGAGAAGGACACTGAAGCTTTCTTT
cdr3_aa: CASNFSGEKDTEAFF

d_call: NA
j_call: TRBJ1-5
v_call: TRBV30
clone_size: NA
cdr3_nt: TGTGCCTGGAGTGCCCCCAGGCCTTATCAGCCCCAGCATTTT
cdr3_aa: CAWSAPRPYQPQHF

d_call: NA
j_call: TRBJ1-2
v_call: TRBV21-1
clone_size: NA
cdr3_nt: TGTGCCAGCAGCTCCCGCCGGACAGACAAAGCCTATGGCTACACCTTC
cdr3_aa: CASSSRRTDKAYGYTF

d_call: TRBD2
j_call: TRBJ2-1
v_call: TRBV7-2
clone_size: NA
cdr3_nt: TGTGCCAGCAGCCCCTTGGGGACTAACAATGAGCAGTTCTTC
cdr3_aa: CASSPLGTNNEQFF

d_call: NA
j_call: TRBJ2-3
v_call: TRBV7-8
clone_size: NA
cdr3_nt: TGTGCCAGCAGCCCCGGGGTCGTCGATACGCAGTATTTT
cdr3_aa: CASSPGVVDTQYF

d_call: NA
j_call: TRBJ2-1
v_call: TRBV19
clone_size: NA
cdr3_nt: TGTGCCAGTAGTCCACTCCGACAGCCCGAGGAGCAGTTCTTC
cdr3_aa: CASSPLRQPEEQFF

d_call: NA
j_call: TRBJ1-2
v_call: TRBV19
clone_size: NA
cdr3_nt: TGTGCCAGTCAGATGTCCTTAGACTCTGGATCGGGAGGCTACACCTTC
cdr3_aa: CASQMSLDSGSGGYTF

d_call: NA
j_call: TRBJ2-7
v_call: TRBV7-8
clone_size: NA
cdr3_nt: TGTGCCAGCAGCCTCAAGGGGGGGACTATAGTTGAGCAGTACTTC
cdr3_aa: CASSLKGGTIVEQYF

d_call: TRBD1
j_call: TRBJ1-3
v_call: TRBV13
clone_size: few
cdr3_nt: TGTGCCAGCAGCGCCCGGGACAGACCTTCCTCTGGAAACACCATATATTTT
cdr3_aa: CASSARDRPSSGNTIYF

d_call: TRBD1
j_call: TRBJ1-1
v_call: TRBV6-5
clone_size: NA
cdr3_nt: TGTGCCAGCAGGAGACAGGGGCCGAACACTGAAGCTTTCTTT
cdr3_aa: CASRRQGPNTEAFF

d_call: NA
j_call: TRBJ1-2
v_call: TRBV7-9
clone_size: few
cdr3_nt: TGTGCCAGCAGCCGAGGGCTTTCGGGCTACACCTTC
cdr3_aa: CASSRGLSGYTF